This T cell receptor beta chain was recovered during a study of cytomegalovirus exposure and HLA in healthy donors (dated by TCRdb to about 2017). Notes on the research overall: An earlier analysis of around 600 of the donors reported about 250 Gb of sequence data and around 110 million unique TCR beta sequences from approximately 180 million T cells. About 280 gigabases of sequencing data and around 85 million unique TCR sequences made up an early release that covered 640 HLA-typed donors. Of the approximately 400 genotyped donors, about 80% fell in the genetic ancestry cluster associated with self-reported Caucasian donors. The study aimed to test whether signatures of past pathogen exposure could be identified by cataloging public T cell receptors. The study profiled the T cell repertoires of around 700 subjects by immunosequencing and related them to cytomegalovirus serostatus. Along with the roughly 670-subject first cohort, a separate validation cohort of over a hundred different subjects was used. To predict cytomegalovirus infection status, the study brought together high-throughput TCR immunosequencing, statistical association of individual TCRs with disease status, and machine learning. To study patterns of TCR occurrence, a later analysis re-analyzed previously published TCR beta repertoires from just over 650 donors and added high-resolution HLA genotyping. Rather than using new phenotypic data, the later analysis identified candidate immune exposures from TCR beta sequences and from how often those sequences occurred across donors. An earlier analysis of nearly 600 of the donors applied high-throughput TCR beta sequencing to assess whether each TCR beta V gene segment acted as functional or pseudogenic. Donor age, sex, ethnicity and CMV serostatus were compiled alongside the repertoire data. A later genetic analysis took genome-wide SNP genotypes for 398 of the 666 donors and used that subset as a discovery cohort. All discovery cohort repertoires had been generated using a single sequencing platform. HLA typing included class I and class II loci at four-digit resolution. The number of typed donors differed by locus: about 629-640 for A, B, C, DRB1 and DQB1; 522 for DQA1; fewer than 610 for DPA1; and some 450 for DPB1. Four or five DR-DQ haplotypes were treated as single units for association and clustering because of strong linkage in the cohort. Among some 400 genotyped donors of the cohort, an average of 235,054 unique TCR beta nucleotide sequences were sequenced per donor, roughly 20% of them non-productive.

The library was generated by the immunoSEQ multiplex PCR assay. For the multiplex PCR, a mixture combining 60 forward primers for TCR Vbeta segments and 13 reverse primers for TCR Jbeta segments was used. A multiplex PCR assay on genomic DNA amplified the CDR3 region of rearranged TCR beta genes. The Illumina HiSeq System was used to sequence the amplified TCR beta libraries as 87-base-pair reads. Processing in the source paper ran as follows. Across the 500 to 750 repertoires, a later analysis counted some 80 million unique TCR beta chains, around 11 million of which were shared by at least two donors. Raw reads were error-corrected and collapsed into unique sequences with a nearest-neighbor algorithm that merged closely related sequences to remove PCR and sequencing errors. Alignment of CDR3 sequences to IMGT reference sequences was used to assign V, D and J gene segments. For a sequence to be retained, a match of at least six nucleotides was required to both a V gene segment and a J gene segment. Rearrangements were classified as productive when the CDR3 lacked stop codons and remained in frame with V and J, and all other rearrangements were classified as non-productive. CDR3 was defined by IMGT convention, running from the second conserved V-encoded cysteine to the conserved J-encoded phenylalanine. The earlier analysis of more than 450 of the donors excluded sequences that lacked an unambiguous match to a single V gene segment. In an earlier analysis of approximately 500 of the donors, a V segment was called functional when productive rearrangements were above 56.7%, and segregating when the standard deviation between donors exceeded 5%. A statistical classification framework was built for diagnosing cytomegalovirus status from the catalog of TCR beta chain sequences. In a later analysis, TCR nucleotide sequences were compared against IMGT/GENE-DB human TR gene sequences so that V and J genes could be assigned. The TCRdist pipeline was used in a later analysis to assign CDR3 sequences and most-parsimonious VDJ recombination scenarios. A later analysis defined each TCR beta chain by its CDR3 amino acid sequence plus V-gene family, and excluded reads lacking a unique V-gene family. In a later analysis, approximately 590 highly shared, low-generation-probability nucleotide sequences were removed to address suspected cross-contamination and a sequencing artifact. A later analysis calculated a clonal expansion index for each public chain from normalized within-repertoire ranks of inferred template counts. Generation probabilities in a later analysis came from a VDJ recombination model fitted to out-of-frame rearrangements, and those results were checked against IGoR. In a later analysis, TCR-TCR, TCR-HLA and TCR-CMV co-occurrence was scored with hypergeometric tests, and a repertoire-size bias correction was applied to TCR pairs. To estimate false discovery rates, a later analysis permuted the HLA or CMV assignments 20 times. A later analysis grouped co-occurring TCRs with DBSCAN, adding TCRdist sequence similarity when clustering within HLA-allele-positive subsets. Co-occurrence clustering excluded repertoires with fewer than 30,000 or more than 120,000 public chains, plus five with anomalous nucleotide sharing. In TCRdb, the immuneACCESS table is reduced to in-frame sequences with V and J assigned. These tables do not hold every clone; where another copy was compared, an unresolved V gene accounts for under half, and the others remain unexplained. V and J calls and clone size come straight from that table; D and trimming were deduced from the DNA. This sample gives more than 200,000 clones in total; just under 70% of them show up just once. The top ten hold less than 3% of the sample.

The cohort was made up of 650 to 700 healthy bone marrow donors. All cohort members were sampled while nominally healthy, although unrecorded immune exposures were likely present. The donor was CMV seropositive and was included in the group of approximately 310 seropositive cohort members. A peripheral blood sample was provided by each donor, and peripheral blood mononuclear cells were used for TCR beta sequencing. Genomic DNA extraction from the blood cell samples was performed with the Qiagen DNeasy Blood Extraction Kit. Summary of the overall study and its limitations: While some public TCRs were present in many individuals, most TCR sequences turned up only very rarely across donors. Only TCR beta chains were sequenced in this cohort, and the absence of alpha or paired-chain data limited detectable features. The study gave a list of about 160 TCR beta chains associated with cytomegalovirus. According to a later analysis, TCR association rates differed among HLA loci, with DRB1 alleles showing the most associated TCRs and HLA-C alleles showing the fewest. In a later analysis, around 17,000 TCR beta sequences were associated with specific HLA alleles at a false discovery rate of 0.05. A cluster of highly shared sequence variants was judged likely to be a technical artifact of the sequencing pipeline. The only immune exposure information available for the cohort was CMV serostatus. The presence/absence analyses assumed that sequencing depth was roughly uniform across donors, and that assumption may not be true. In a later analysis, several top co-occurrence clusters were reported to appear linked to parvovirus B19, influenza, CMV and Epstein-Barr virus. Broadly in line with IMGT annotations, most TCR beta V segments showed up in productive rearrangements about 87% or about 30% of the time in an earlier analysis of several hundred of the donors. When HLA alleles, especially DR and DQ, strongly co-occurred, TCR associations were difficult to assign to individual alleles. Because counts were too low, some 16 rarely observed V segments, including chromosome 9 orphons, were excluded from the earlier analysis of under 650 of the donors. In a later genetic analysis, a missense DCLRE1C variant was associated with V-gene and J-gene trimming of TCR beta chains, and the association was replicated in an independent cohort. Correlated functional status among segregating V segments might reflect linkage disequilibrium, but an unknown experimental factor could not be ruled out. Compared with the approximately 670-donor mean, donors in an Asian-associated ancestry cluster had fewer N-insertions in productive TCRs, according to a later genetic analysis. A further reported finding was that TCR beta sequences accurately predicted the HLA-A and HLA-B alleles for most subjects in the first cohort. Because some donors lacked HLA typing at each locus, the association tests relied only on the typed subset. A later analysis found that HLA-associated TCR beta chains were more clonally expanded and had lower generation probabilities than equally common non-associated chains. Cytomegalovirus status was reported to be diagnosed by the classifier with high specificity and sensitivity in both the original and validation cohorts. The authors suggested that the approach could potentially be generalized to other disease states and immunological phenotypes. In vitro tests confirmed that a few of the cytomegalovirus-associated TCR beta chains recognize cytomegalovirus antigens. A later analysis found that most CMV-associated TCR beta chains appeared HLA-restricted, with HLA associations seemingly driven largely by CMV exposure.

A note on this clone: Its antigen remains undetermined. Per-nucleotide qualities are absent, and no much larger clonotype sits a single base away.

This clonotype originated in a man aged 35-49 years in good health and CMV-seropositive. Sequenced sample: PBMCs.

The sequenced DNA is TGTGCCAGCAGCTTTGACCCGGGGACTGAAGCTTTCTTT. Its coded protein is CASSFDPGTEAFF. This receptor chain uses TRBV7-2 and TRBJ1-1, with no confident D gene call. V was cut back by 3 bases and J by 5 bases, leaving a gap of 10 bases between them. For CDR1 and CDR2, the germline V gene lists SGHTA and FQGNSA. The cysteine opens and the phenylalanine closes a CDR3 of 13 amino acids. The DNA shown is the 39-base CDR3, in frame from base 1.